The present T cell receptor beta chain was sequenced within a study of cytomegalovirus exposure and HLA in healthy donors. Study-wide points: The study designated fewer than 200 TCR beta chains cytomegalovirus-associated. The Asian-associated ancestry cluster reportedly had fewer N-insertions than the approximately 670-donor mean in a later analysis. A likely sequencing artifact accounted for one observed cluster of highly shared sequence variants.

V lost 6 bases and J lost 0, with 12 bases in between. Germline CDR1 reads MNHNY; CDR2 reads SVGAGI (reference sequence). The CDR3 has 14 residues. In its sample, this clone was seen a few times. Its antigen is currently unknown. PCR amplification relied on 60 Vbeta primers (plus 13 Jbeta primers). Assay used: immunoSEQ multiplex PCR; TCRdb lists only in-frame clones, some missing. Among 150,000 to 180,000 clones listed, 80% were seen once. The receptor was isolated from a man aged 25 to 40 in good health and CMV-seropositive. This chain connects TRBV6-6 to TRBJ2-7; the D is unclear. Sequencing used PBMCs. CDR3 loop: CASRIDGYSYEQYF. The CDR3 nucleotides are TGTGCCAGCAGAATCGACGGGTACTCCTACGAGCAGTACTTC.